The rows below give T cell receptor beta chains drawn from one sample of a study of long-term antiretroviral therapy in people with HIV. TCRdb's table, derived via immunoSEQ multiplex PCR, lists solely in-frame clones and lacks some. The sample records fewer than 30,000 clones, 85% to 90% being singletons. The sequences come from unsorted PBMCs, collected almost 4.6 years after starting antiretroviral therapy. The source of these receptors is a man younger than 40 with HIV. The CDR3 runs from the conserved cysteine through the conserved F or W. The D gene is left open where the match is weak. Clone sizes are given selectively: once, few, many, or a class where the clone is expanded.

D	V	size	J	DNA	CDR3
NA	TRBV4-3	NA	TRBJ2-1	TGCGCCAGCAGCCAAGACGTGGGGCGCGTTGCGGCCGGTGAGCAGTTCTTC	CASSQDVGRVAAGEQFF
NA	TRBV27	NA	TRBJ1-1	TGTGCCGTACACCTCAGGGGCCCGAACACTGAAGCTTTCTTT	CAVHLRGPNTEAFF
NA	TRBV4-3	NA	TRBJ2-5	TGCGCCAGCAGCCAAGATATGGTAGCTTGGGAGACCCAGTACTTC	CASSQDMVAWETQYF
NA	TRBV7-6	NA	TRBJ2-1	TGTGCCAGCAGCTTAGTTGGGGGTGAGCAGTTCTTC	CASSLVGGEQFF
TRBD1	TRBV5-1	NA	TRBJ2-7	TGCGCCAGCAGCCAAAGACAGGGGGCGCGTAACGAGCAGTACTTC	CASSQRQGARNEQYF
TRBD2	TRBV9	NA	TRBJ2-1	TGTGCCAGCAGCGCCATAGCGGGCCCGTACAATGAGCAGTTCTTC	CASSAIAGPYNEQFF
TRBD2	TRBV7-2	NA	TRBJ2-3	TGTGCCAGCAGCGGGGGACTAGCGGGAGGCGCAGATACGCAGTATTTT	CASSGGLAGGADTQYF
NA	TRBV11-2	NA	TRBJ2-2	TGTGCCAGCAGCCCGCGGGGATACACCGGGGAGCTGTTTTTT	CASSPRGYTGELFF
NA	TRBV6-5	NA	TRBJ1-2	TGTGCCAGCAGTTACGGGACCGGGAATCAGGATGGCTACACCTTC	CASSYGTGNQDGYTF
NA	TRBV13	NA	TRBJ2-5	TGTGCCAGCAGCTTAGTGGGGGAGGGGGACCAAGAGACCCAGTACTTC	CASSLVGEGDQETQYF
TRBD2	TRBV15	NA	TRBJ2-7	TGTGCCACCAGCACCCAAAGCGGGAGTAACGAGCAGTACTTC	CATSTQSGSNEQYF
NA	TRBV6-6	NA	TRBJ2-1	TGTGCCAGCAGTCCCCTGGACAGTTACAATGAGCAGTTCTTC	CASSPLDSYNEQFF
TRBD2	TRBV19	NA	TRBJ2-1	TGTGCCAGTAGTATAGGTTCGGGGAGGGAGTTCTTC	CASSIGSGREFF
NA	TRBV5-8	NA	TRBJ2-3	TGTGCCAGCAGCAGACAAGAGAGCACAGATACGCAGTATTTT	CASSRQESTDTQYF
NA	TRBV4-3	NA	TRBJ2-5	TGCGCCAGCAGCCAAGATCTCCAAGGGCGTCAGACCCAGTACTTC	CASSQDLQGRQTQYF
TRBD1	TRBV5-4	NA	TRBJ2-7	TGTGCCAGCAGCCCCTGGGACAGGGAGAATGGCGAGCAGTACTTC	CASSPWDRENGEQYF
NA	TRBV4-3	NA	TRBJ1-1	TGCGCCAGCAGCCAGGTTCTAAACACTGAAGCTTTCTTT	CASSQVLNTEAFF
TRBD2	TRBV11-2	once	TRBJ2-7	TGTGCCAGCAGCGCCTGGGAGCCTAGCGGGGGAGCATACGAGCAGTACTTC	CASSAWEPSGGAYEQYF
NA	TRBV6-5	NA	TRBJ1-6	TGTGCCAGCAGCGCGGATAGGGGAGACTCACCCCTCCACTTT	CASSADRGDSPLHF
NA	TRBV7-8	NA	TRBJ2-1	TGTGCCAGCAGCCAGGGAGTTTACAATGAGCAGTTCTTC	CASSQGVYNEQFF
TRBD1	TRBV6-5	NA	TRBJ2-7	TGTGCCAGCACCCGGGACAGTCTAGGGGAGCAGTACTTC	CASTRDSLGEQYF
NA	TRBV18	NA	TRBJ1-2	TGTGCCAGCTCACCACGCGGGGTTGGCTACACCTTC	CASSPRGVGYTF
NA	TRBV27	NA	TRBJ2-7	TGTGCCAGCAGCCTCATGGGGAGCTCCTACGAGCAGTACTTC	CASSLMGSSYEQYF
TRBD1	TRBV6-6	NA	TRBJ1-2	TGTGCCAGCAGTTACTGGGACAGCCAAGGTGGCTACACCTTC	CASSYWDSQGGYTF
TRBD2	TRBV2	NA	TRBJ2-7	TGTGCCAGCAGAGGGGAGGGTCTAGGTCTCGAGCAGTACTTC	CASRGEGLGLEQYF
NA	TRBV7-9	NA	TRBJ1-3	TGTGCCAGCAGCCTCGGGCTAACGAGCTCTGGAAACACCATATATTTT	CASSLGLTSSGNTIYF
NA	TRBV18	NA	TRBJ1-1	TGTGCCAGCTCACCAGATCCAGGGGCAGGGACTGAAGCTTTCTTT	CASSPDPGAGTEAFF
NA	TRBV7-8	NA	TRBJ2-1	TGTGCCAGCAGCTTAGTGTCTGGGGAGCAGTTCTTC	CASSLVSGEQFF
NA	TRBV5-4	NA	TRBJ1-2	TGTGCCAGCAGCTCAAGCGGACGGCCGCTTTATGGCTACACCTTC	CASSSSGRPLYGYTF
NA	TRBV4-3	NA	TRBJ1-1	TGCGCCAGCAGCCAGACGAGAGGATATACTGAAGCTTTCTTT	CASSQTRGYTEAFF
NA	TRBV18	NA	TRBJ1-1	TGTGCCAGCAATTCGGGGGGACCCACCCCTGAAGCTTTCTTT	CASNSGGPTPEAFF
NA	TRBV25-1	NA	TRBJ2-5	TGTGCCAGCAGTCCCGAGGGGGGCCTGGAGCGGATCCAGGAGACCCAGTACTTC	CASSPEGGLERIQETQYF
NA	TRBV7-8	once	TRBJ2-1	TGTGCCAGCACCAGCGGACCGTCTGCATACAATGAGCAGTTCTTC	CASTSGPSAYNEQFF
NA	TRBV19	NA	TRBJ1-3	TGTGCCAGTCTTTCAGGGGTCTATGGAAACACCATATATTTT	CASLSGVYGNTIYF
NA	TRBV4-2	NA	TRBJ2-7	TGTGCCAGCAGCCGGACAGGGACTACCTACGAGCAGTACTTC	CASSRTGTTYEQYF
TRBD1	TRBV5-1	NA	TRBJ1-6	TGCGCCAGCAGCTTAGGGACAGGAGATAATTCACCCCTCCACTTT	CASSLGTGDNSPLHF
NA	TRBV14	NA	TRBJ1-2	TGTGCCAGCAGCCAAGAAGAGGGCTATGGCTACACCTTC	CASSQEEGYGYTF
NA	TRBV19	NA	TRBJ2-1	TGTGCCAGTAACTCCTACTACAATGAGCAGTTCTTC	CASNSYYNEQFF